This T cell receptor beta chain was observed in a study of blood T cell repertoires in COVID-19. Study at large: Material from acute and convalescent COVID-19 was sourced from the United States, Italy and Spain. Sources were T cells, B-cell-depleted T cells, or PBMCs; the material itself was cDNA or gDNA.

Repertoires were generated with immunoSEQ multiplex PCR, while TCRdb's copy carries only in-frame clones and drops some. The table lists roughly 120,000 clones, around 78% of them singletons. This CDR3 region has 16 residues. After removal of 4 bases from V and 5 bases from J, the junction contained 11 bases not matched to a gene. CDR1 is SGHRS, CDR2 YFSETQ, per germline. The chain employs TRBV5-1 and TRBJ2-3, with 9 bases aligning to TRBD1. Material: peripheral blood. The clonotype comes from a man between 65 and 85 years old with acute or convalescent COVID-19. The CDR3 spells CASSKGQGSLRDTQYF. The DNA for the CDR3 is TGCGCCAGCAGCAAAGGACAGGGGAGTCTAAGAGATACGCAGTATTTT.